The clone carrying this T cell receptor beta chain was recorded only once. The data stem from a study of blood T cell repertoires in COVID-19. Sequencing was performed with immunoSEQ multiplex PCR; in TCRdb, only in-frame clones are kept and a portion is missing. The sample holds under 500,000 clones, more than 80% seen once. This CDR3 has 19 residues. The ends lost 5 bases at V and 2 bases at J; junction bases unmatched: 16. Germline-derived CDR1 and CDR2 are LNHNV and YYDKDF (reference sequence). The sample consisted of PBMCs or T cells enriched from blood (not recorded which). The rearrangement links TRBV15 to TRBJ2-1; TRBD2 agrees at 9 bases. The source of this sequence is a man aged 25 to 45 who had recovered from COVID-19. The CDR3 DNA sequence: TGTGCCACCAGCTTCACCGGGGGGACTAGCTCTTCAACCTACAATGAGCAGTTCTTC. Amino acid sequence: CATSFTGGTSSSTYNEQFF.